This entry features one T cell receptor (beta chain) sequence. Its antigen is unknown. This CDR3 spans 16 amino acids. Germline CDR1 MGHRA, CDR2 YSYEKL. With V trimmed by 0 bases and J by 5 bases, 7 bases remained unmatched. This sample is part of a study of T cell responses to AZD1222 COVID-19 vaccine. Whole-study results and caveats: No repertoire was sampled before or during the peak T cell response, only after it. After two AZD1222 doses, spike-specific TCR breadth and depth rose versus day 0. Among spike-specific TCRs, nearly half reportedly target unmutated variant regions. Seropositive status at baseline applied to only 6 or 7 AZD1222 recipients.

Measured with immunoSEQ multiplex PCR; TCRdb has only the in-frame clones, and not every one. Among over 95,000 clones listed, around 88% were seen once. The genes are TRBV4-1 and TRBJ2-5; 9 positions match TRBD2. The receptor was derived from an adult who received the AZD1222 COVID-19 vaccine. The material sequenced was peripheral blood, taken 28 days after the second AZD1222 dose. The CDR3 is CASSQDNAGGRETQYF. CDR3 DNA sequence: TGCGCCAGCAGCCAAGATAACGCGGGGGGGAGGGAGACCCAGTACTTC.